This TCR beta chain is from a study of T cell responses to AZD1222 COVID-19 vaccine. The CDR3 loop spans 15 amino acids. Trimming at V came to 6 bases and at J to 8 bases, leaving 14 bases not matched to a gene. CDR1 and CDR2 from the germline V gene are SNHLY and FYNNEI. Profiled with immunoSEQ multiplex PCR; TCRdb holds only in-frame clones, not every one. The data show 100,000 or so clones, about 85% seen once. The sequence derives from an adult in good health. The sample was peripheral blood, taken on day 0 of AZD1222 vaccination. This sequence joins TRBV2 and TRBJ1-2, with 8 bases that match TRBD1. This CDR3 is CASRPTGTGVRGYTF. Written as DNA, the CDR3 is TGTGCCAGCAGACCGACCGGGACAGGTGTTAGAGGCTACACCTTC.